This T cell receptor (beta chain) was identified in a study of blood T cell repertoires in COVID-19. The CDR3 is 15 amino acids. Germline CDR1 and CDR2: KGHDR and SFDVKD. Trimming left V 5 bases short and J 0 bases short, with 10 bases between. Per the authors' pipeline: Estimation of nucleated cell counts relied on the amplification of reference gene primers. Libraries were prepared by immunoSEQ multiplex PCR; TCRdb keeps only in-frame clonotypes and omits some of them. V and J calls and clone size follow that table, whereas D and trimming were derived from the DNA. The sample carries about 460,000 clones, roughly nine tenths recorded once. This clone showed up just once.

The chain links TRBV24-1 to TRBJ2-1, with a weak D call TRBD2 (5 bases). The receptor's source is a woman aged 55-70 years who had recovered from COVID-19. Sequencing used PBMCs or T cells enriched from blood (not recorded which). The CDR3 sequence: CATSVGGSSYNEQFF. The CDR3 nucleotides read TGTGCCACCAGTGTAGGAGGAAGCTCCTACAATGAGCAGTTCTTC.